This T cell receptor beta chain comes out of a study of T cell responses to AZD1222 COVID-19 vaccine. Using immunoSEQ multiplex PCR, the repertoire was profiled, and TCRdb retains in-frame clones only, with some absent. The profile shows around 190,000 clones, about 89% of them singletons. The CDR3 consists of 15 residues. V gave up 3 bases and J gave up 2 bases, with 9 bases separating them. From germline, CDR1 is SGHRS and CDR2 YFSETQ. Study results and caveats: The study reported that nearly half of spike-specific TCRs target unmutated variant regions.

For this clone: What it binds is unknown.

Sequenced material: peripheral blood, taken 28 days after the second AZD1222 dose. V is TRBV5-1 and J is TRBJ2-6, with a possible D match to TRBD1 (6 bases). This receptor was obtained from an adult who received the AZD1222 COVID-19 vaccine. CDR3 in amino acids: CASSSGVTGANVLTF. The CDR3 nucleotides are TGCGCCAGCAGCTCAGGGGTAACTGGGGCCAACGTCCTGACTTTC.